This TCR beta chain comes out of a study of healthy donors' naive CD4 and CD8 T cells. Overall study results and limits: Negatively charged CDR3s marked CD8+ lineage; positively charged CDR3s marked CD4+ lineage.

Starting from around 500 ng of total RNA, TCR libraries were made with linear amplification. Per the original methods: Over 75,000 TCR alpha transcripts were sequenced from roughly 5 healthy donors. TCRdb called the reads again in MiXCR, with one record for every CDR3 protein. The V and J calls come from TCRdb's annotation, not from the publication. The sample contains roughly 200,000 distinct CDR3 sequences, around three quarters of which appear only once. A note on this clonotype: The antigen remains undetermined.

The CDR3 extends over 15 amino acids. Trimming at V came to 8 bases and at J to 7 bases, leaving 14 bases not matched to a gene. Germline assignment: CDR1 MNHEY and CDR2 SVGEGT. CD4+CD8-CD45RO-CD45RA+ cells were naive CD4+; CD8+CD4-CD45RA+CD27bright cells were naive CD8+. The gene calls are TRBV6-2 or TRBV6-3 and TRBJ2-1, with TRBD1 identical over 7 bases. The source of this sequence is a pool of human donors in good health; the sample pools cells from several healthy donors. Sequencing was performed on naive CD4+ and CD8+ T cells sorted from blood, pooled from several donors. The CDR3 DNA reads TGTGCCAGCGGGAGCTTTCGGGACAGAGAAAATGAGCAGTTCTTC. It is translated as CASGSFRDRENEQFF.